This T cell receptor beta chain was retrieved from a study of T cells in Graves' hyperthyroidism and ophthalmopathy. Study background: Staff took peripheral blood when the initial diagnosis was made, before any treatment began. Notes on the study in general: Most clonotypes expanded in the thyroid (above 0.001) were also present in blood. The model forecast ophthalmopathy, anticipating it by a median approximately 6.1 months before onset.

This clonotype has ten or more counts. The antigen remains unidentified. Amplified TCR beta CDR3 regions came from RNA transcripts. TCR CDR3 regions were first amplified by RT-PCR with HTBI primers. TCRdb independently ran MiXCR on the multiplex PCR reads; one entry per CDR3 protein. Seen here are roughly 380,000 distinct CDR3 sequences, roughly 13% observed once, and the top ten hold roughly 4.8%. Patients showing uncontrolled infection, other autoimmune disease, pregnancy or lactation were ineligible. The sample consisted of blood. This receptor was obtained from a woman between 18 and 29 years old with Graves' hyperthyroidism.

The CDR3 DNA sequence: TGTGCCAGCGGGGAGGCAGGCTATGGCTACACCTTC. Its protein product is CASGEAGYGYTF. This chain joins TRBV27 and TRBJ1-2; D unclear. Germline V gives CDR1 MNHEY, CDR2 SMNVEV (reference sequence). Trimming cost V 8 bases and J 4 bases, with 11 bases left between them. The CDR3 runs to 12 residues.